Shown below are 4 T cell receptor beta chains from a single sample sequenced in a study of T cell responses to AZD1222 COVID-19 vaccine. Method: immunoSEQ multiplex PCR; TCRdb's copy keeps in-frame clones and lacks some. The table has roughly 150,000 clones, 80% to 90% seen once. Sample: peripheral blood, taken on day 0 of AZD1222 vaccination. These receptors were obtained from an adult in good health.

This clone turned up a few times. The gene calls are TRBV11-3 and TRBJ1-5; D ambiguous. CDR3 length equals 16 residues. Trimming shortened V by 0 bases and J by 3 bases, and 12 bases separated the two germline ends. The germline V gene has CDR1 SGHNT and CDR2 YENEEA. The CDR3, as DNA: TGTGCCAGCAGCTTAGAGGGCTTCACAGCCAATCAGCCCCAGCATTTT. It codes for CASSLEGFTANQPQHF.

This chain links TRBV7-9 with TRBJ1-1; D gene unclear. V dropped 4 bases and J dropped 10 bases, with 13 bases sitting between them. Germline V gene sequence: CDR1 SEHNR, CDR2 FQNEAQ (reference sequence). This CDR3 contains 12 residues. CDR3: CASSSPGKAAFF. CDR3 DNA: TGTGCCAGCAGCTCCCCGGGAAAAGCAGCTTTCTTT.

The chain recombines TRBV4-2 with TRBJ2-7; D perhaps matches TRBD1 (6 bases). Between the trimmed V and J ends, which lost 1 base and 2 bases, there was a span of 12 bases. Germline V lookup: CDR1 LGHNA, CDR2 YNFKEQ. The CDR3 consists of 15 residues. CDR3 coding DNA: TGTGCCAGCAGCCAAGTAGGAACAGGGCCCTACGAGCAGTACTTC. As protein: CASSQVGTGPYEQYF.

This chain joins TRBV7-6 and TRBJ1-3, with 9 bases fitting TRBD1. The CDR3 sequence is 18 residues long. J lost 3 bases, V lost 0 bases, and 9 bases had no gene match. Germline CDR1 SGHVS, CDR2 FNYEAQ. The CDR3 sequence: CASSLAPWDRANGNTIYF. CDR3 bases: TGTGCCAGCAGCTTAGCCCCCTGGGACAGGGCTAATGGAAACACCATATATTTT.